One T cell receptor beta chain is described in this entry. The sample holds one count of this clone. No antigen is known for it. Qualities for individual bases were not recorded, and no much larger clone is one base off. Using the deep immunoSEQ assay, TCR CDR3 regions were amplified from genomic DNA by multiplex PCR. Extracted genomic DNA from each cell subset was distributed evenly across all wells of several immunoSEQ 96-well plates, and each plate was treated as a replicate. For sorted subsets, each replicate PCR was loaded with approximately 190 ng genomic DNA, equivalent to about 33,000 T cell genomes. The purified libraries were quantified using a Qubit 3.0 fluorometer, sized with a Bioanalyzer 2100, and then quantified again using the KAPA Library Quantification kit. Each immunoSEQ 96-well plate was sequenced on its own single-read 150-cycle Illumina NextSeq 550 flow cell. For the original study's pipeline: The immunoSEQ output contained only junctional sequences without quality scores, so filtering could not match that applied to full-length reads. Sequences were annotated with PyIR, a Python wrapper for IgBLAST v1.9, using IMGT germline references to assign V/J genes and CDR3. Reads with weak V/J assignments (E-value above 1e-6), missing CDR3, stop codons, out-of-frame junctions, or ambiguous translated residues were removed. V3J clonotypes were defined by identical inferred V gene, J gene, and CDR3 amino acid sequence. Percentage overlap between repertoires was computed as shared unique clonotypes divided by the size of the smaller repertoire. Repertoire richness was assessed with RTK rarefaction, the Chao1 estimator, and Recon v2.1 estimates of unobserved clonotypes. For all TCRbeta clonotypes obtained by the gDNA method from a handful of donors, generation probabilities were computed with OLGA. Drawn from immuneACCESS, this table holds only the in-frame rearrangements with V and J called that TCRdb kept. Clones are partly lost; checked studies trace under half to an unresolved V gene and leave the rest unexplained. That table supplies the V and J calls and clone size; D and trimming were determined from the DNA. This sample gives about 1.4 million clones in total; approximately 96% of them show up just once. The ten most abundant clones make up roughly 1.2% of the sample.

Donors were healthy HIV-negative adults with no recently reported acute infections or vaccinations. Only Caucasian adults living in Nashville, Tennessee, USA were represented among the donors. Magnetic negative selection was used to enrich CD4+ T cells, after which naive cells were positively selected on CD45RA and the negative fraction became the memory subset. Blood was obtained by leukapheresis, after which PBMCs were separated by Ficoll-Histopaque density gradient centrifugation and cryopreserved in liquid nitrogen vapor phase. Purity and quantity of every magnetically sorted T cell population were checked by analytical flow cytometry. Genomic DNA was isolated from every sorted fraction and measured by UV absorbance on a Nanodrop 2000c. This sample is part of a study of shared clonotypes between healthy human individuals (dated by TCRdb to about 2020). Context from the whole study: The cohort included a few men and two women between 18 and 49 years of age. Per donor, three plates each were used for CD4 naive and CD4 memory, two for CD8 naive, and one for CD8 memory. To estimate repertoire size and how much clonotype sharing occurs between individuals, the study deeply sequenced the blood TCR repertoires of 4 to 6 healthy adults. Libraries were prepared and TCR repertoires were sequenced by different laboratories using diverse techniques, in order to increase sequencing depth and limit assay-specific biases. Between about 0.94 and 10 billion PBMCs per donor were obtained by leukapheresis.

The full study reports these points: Incomplete sequencing was indicated by rarefaction of sorted-subset datasets, despite the large sequencing depth. About 5% of naive CD4, 3.5% of naive CD8, approximately 2.2% of memory CD4, and approximately 0.39% of memory CD8 clonotypes were shared across a handful of donors. Compared with non-shared clonotypes, clonotypes shared by all four sorted-subset donors had higher generation probabilities. Naive subsets generally had larger estimated clonotype richness than memory subsets did. Sampling was restricted to blood, and TCR repertoires in tissue are likely to differ from TCR repertoires in blood. Based on pairwise subsampling, the degree of clonotype sharing among donors was expected to be affected by sequencing depth. The genetic and exposure-history diversity represented was limited by the small number of donors.

Reading from cysteine to phenylalanine, the CDR3 counts 16 amino acids. Only CDR3 DNA is held: 48 bases, read in frame from base 1. CDR1 SNHLY and CDR2 FYNNEI are derived from the germline V gene. Deletion took 7 bases off V and 0 bases off J, with a span of 13 bases between the germline ends. The V and J genes are TRBV2 and TRBJ2-6, with the D segment identity uncertain. The sequence was obtained from a man younger than 45 in good health. Sequencing used naive CD4+ T cells sorted from blood. According to the study, the label for this sample's cell subset or site signals: CD45RA+ positively selected. The encoded CDR3 is CASKSGRNSGANVLTF. The DNA reads as follows: TGTGCCAGCAAATCCGGCAGAAACTCTGGGGCCAACGTCCTGACTTTC.